This is a list of T cell receptor beta chains from one sample in a study of blood T cell repertoires in COVID-19. Measured with immunoSEQ multiplex PCR; TCRdb has only the in-frame clones, and not every one. Of a few hundred thousand clones listed, about 84% are singletons. The material sequenced was peripheral blood. The receptors here all came from a man at least 80 years old with acute or convalescent COVID-19. Both conserved end residues are part of each CDR3. D genes are given only for firm matches. A row's size may be missing; if present it is once, few, many or a size class.

d_gene: .
v_gene: TRBV2
j_gene: TRBJ1-5
abundance: few
CDR3nt: TGTGCCAGCAGTGAGGAGGGAGGTCAGCCCCAGCATTTT
CDR3aa: CASSEEGGQPQHF

d_gene: .
v_gene: TRBV5-1
j_gene: TRBJ2-7
abundance: .
CDR3nt: TGCGCCAGCAAATTCGGGTTGACGGGAAGATACGAGCAGTACTTC
CDR3aa: CASKFGLTGRYEQYF

d_gene: .
v_gene: TRBV11-3
j_gene: TRBJ1-4
abundance: .
CDR3nt: TGTGCCAGCAGCCGCATGGGGGGGTGGGATGCAACTAATGAAAAACTGTTTTTT
CDR3aa: CASSRMGGWDATNEKLFF

d_gene: TRBD1
v_gene: TRBV3-1/TRBV3-2
j_gene: TRBJ2-7
abundance: .
CDR3nt: TGTGCCAGCAGCGAGGGACAGGGCAGGGACGAGCAGTACTTC
CDR3aa: CASSEGQGRDEQYF

d_gene: TRBD1
v_gene: TRBV4-1
j_gene: TRBJ1-1
abundance: .
CDR3nt: TGCGCCAGCAGCCAAGTTCCGGGACAGGGGACCACTGAAGCTTTCTTT
CDR3aa: CASSQVPGQGTTEAFF

d_gene: TRBD1
v_gene: TRBV5-1
j_gene: TRBJ1-3
abundance: .
CDR3nt: TGCGCCAGCAGCGCTCGGACAGGGGGCAGAGCTGGAAACACCATATATTTT
CDR3aa: CASSARTGGRAGNTIYF

d_gene: TRBD1
v_gene: TRBV7-2
j_gene: TRBJ1-3
abundance: .
CDR3nt: TGTGCCAGCAGCGTAGGTACAGGGGTCGGAAACACCATATATTTT
CDR3aa: CASSVGTGVGNTIYF

d_gene: .
v_gene: TRBV5-6
j_gene: TRBJ2-5
abundance: .
CDR3nt: TGTGCCAGCACCCCGTGGGCCCAAGAGACCCAGTACTTC
CDR3aa: CASTPWAQETQYF

d_gene: TRBD1
v_gene: TRBV2
j_gene: TRBJ1-6
abundance: .
CDR3nt: TGTGCCAGCAGAGAGACAGGGGTCGGTAATTCACCCCTCCACTTT
CDR3aa: CASRETGVGNSPLHF

d_gene: .
v_gene: TRBV27
j_gene: TRBJ2-6
abundance: .
CDR3nt: TGTGCCAGCAGTTTTGGGTACAGGGATTTAACTGGGGCCAACGTCCTGACTTTC
CDR3aa: CASSFGYRDLTGANVLTF

d_gene: TRBD1
v_gene: TRBV2
j_gene: TRBJ2-5
abundance: .
CDR3nt: TGTGCCAGCAAAAGAGGGACAGGGGAAGAGACCCAGTACTTC
CDR3aa: CASKRGTGEETQYF

d_gene: TRBD1
v_gene: TRBV10-3
j_gene: TRBJ1-4
abundance: .
CDR3nt: TGTGCCATCAGGGCACAGGGGAGAGGTGAAAAACTGTTTTTT
CDR3aa: CAIRAQGRGEKLFF

d_gene: .
v_gene: TRBV5-4
j_gene: TRBJ1-5
abundance: .
CDR3nt: TGTGCCAGCAGCTTGGCAGGGAATCAGCCCCAGCATTTT
CDR3aa: CASSLAGNQPQHF

d_gene: .
v_gene: TRBV3-1/TRBV3-2
j_gene: TRBJ1-2
abundance: .
CDR3nt: TGTGCCAGCAGCTCAGGCGGGGGGAGTGGCTACACCTTC
CDR3aa: CASSSGGGSGYTF

d_gene: .
v_gene: TRBV4-2
j_gene: TRBJ1-1
abundance: once
CDR3nt: TGTGCCAGCAGCCAACTGGGAGGGGACACTGAAGCTTTCTTT
CDR3aa: CASSQLGGDTEAFF

d_gene: .
v_gene: TRBV7-2
j_gene: TRBJ1-1
abundance: .
CDR3nt: TGTGCCAGCAGTCCTAGGGGGGGCCCGAACACTGAAGCTTTCTTT
CDR3aa: CASSPRGGPNTEAFF

d_gene: TRBD2
v_gene: TRBV6-5
j_gene: TRBJ2-3
abundance: .
CDR3nt: TGTGCCAGCAGTATCCTAGCGGAAAGCACAGATACGCAGTATTTT
CDR3aa: CASSILAESTDTQYF

d_gene: TRBD2
v_gene: TRBV24-1
j_gene: TRBJ2-7
abundance: .
CDR3nt: TGTGCCACCAGTAACACATGTCCGGGACTAGCGGGAGAGATCTACGAGCAGTACTTC
CDR3aa: CATSNTCPGLAGEIYEQYF

d_gene: TRBD2
v_gene: TRBV24-1
j_gene: TRBJ2-3
abundance: .
CDR3nt: TGTGCCACCAGTGTTAGCGGGGGATCAGATACGCAGTATTTT
CDR3aa: CATSVSGGSDTQYF

d_gene: TRBD1
v_gene: TRBV28
j_gene: TRBJ1-4
abundance: .
CDR3nt: TGTGCCAGCAGTACCGGACAGGGGGCAAGGGAAAAACTGTTTTTT
CDR3aa: CASSTGQGAREKLFF

d_gene: .
v_gene: TRBV2
j_gene: TRBJ1-5
abundance: .
CDR3nt: TGTGCCAGCAGCTCGGGAGTTAGCAATCAGCCCCAGCATTTT
CDR3aa: CASSSGVSNQPQHF

d_gene: .
v_gene: TRBV11-2
j_gene: TRBJ1-6
abundance: .
CDR3nt: TGTGCCAGCAGGCCACAGGTCTCTAGTTCACCCCTCCACTTT
CDR3aa: CASRPQVSSSPLHF

d_gene: .
v_gene: TRBV7-2
j_gene: TRBJ1-2
abundance: .
CDR3nt: TGTGCCAGCAGCCCAGCCTGGGGGGGGGACTATGGCTACACCTTC
CDR3aa: CASSPAWGGDYGYTF

d_gene: .
v_gene: TRBV21-1
j_gene: TRBJ1-3
abundance: .
CDR3nt: TGTGCCAGCAGCAGTCCCCCGGGACAGATCTCTGGAAACACCATATATTTT
CDR3aa: CASSSPPGQISGNTIYF

d_gene: .
v_gene: TRBV28
j_gene: TRBJ1-4
abundance: .
CDR3nt: TGTGCCAGCAGGGGCGGGGGTCGAACTAATGAAAAACTGTTTTTT
CDR3aa: CASRGGGRTNEKLFF

d_gene: TRBD1
v_gene: TRBV6-4
j_gene: TRBJ2-1
abundance: once
CDR3nt: TGTGCCAGCAGTGTACACAGGGGCCTAACCCGTCCCAATGAGCAGTTCTTC
CDR3aa: CASSVHRGLTRPNEQFF

d_gene: .
v_gene: TRBV21-1
j_gene: TRBJ1-4
abundance: .
CDR3nt: TGTGCCAGCAGCAAAGGGGCGGGGTTTGGGACTGAAAAACTGTTTTTT
CDR3aa: CASSKGAGFGTEKLFF

d_gene: TRBD2
v_gene: TRBV14
j_gene: TRBJ2-3
abundance: .
CDR3nt: TGTGCCAGCAGCCGGACTAGCGGGGCCCCCATCACAGATACGCAGTATTTT
CDR3aa: CASSRTSGAPITDTQYF

d_gene: .
v_gene: TRBV7-8
j_gene: TRBJ1-6
abundance: .
CDR3nt: TGTGCCAGCAGCTTAGTTTCAGCTAGCTCCTATAATTCACCCCTCCACTTT
CDR3aa: CASSLVSASSYNSPLHF

d_gene: TRBD1
v_gene: TRBV3-1/TRBV3-2
j_gene: TRBJ1-6
abundance: .
CDR3nt: TGTGCCAGCAGCCACGGGACAGGGGGGAATTCACCCCTCCACTTT
CDR3aa: CASSHGTGGNSPLHF

d_gene: .
v_gene: TRBV19
j_gene: TRBJ2-2
abundance: .
CDR3nt: TGTGCCAGTACCCGAGGGACTAACACCGGGGAGCTGTTTTTT
CDR3aa: CASTRGTNTGELFF

d_gene: TRBD2
v_gene: TRBV5-1
j_gene: TRBJ2-1
abundance: .
CDR3nt: TGCGCCAGCAGCTTGGACTTGTCGGCTAGCGGGAGCTCCTACAATGAGCAGTTCTTC
CDR3aa: CASSLDLSASGSSYNEQFF

d_gene: .
v_gene: TRBV2
j_gene: TRBJ1-1
abundance: .
CDR3nt: TGTGCCAGCAGAACAGGGATGAACACTGAAGCTTTCTTT
CDR3aa: CASRTGMNTEAFF

d_gene: .
v_gene: TRBV2
j_gene: TRBJ2-7
abundance: .
CDR3nt: TGTGCCAGCAGTGTACAAGCGGTTACCTACGAGCAGTACTTC
CDR3aa: CASSVQAVTYEQYF

d_gene: TRBD1
v_gene: TRBV3-1/TRBV3-2
j_gene: TRBJ1-6
abundance: .
CDR3nt: TGTGCCAGCAGCCCCGGGACAGGGATGTTGCGGGGTTCACCCCTCCACTTT
CDR3aa: CASSPGTGMLRGSPLHF

d_gene: TRBD2
v_gene: TRBV5-1
j_gene: TRBJ2-7
abundance: .
CDR3nt: TGCGCCAGCAGCTTGGTAGCGGGAAGCTCCTACGAGCAGTACTTC
CDR3aa: CASSLVAGSSYEQYF

d_gene: .
v_gene: TRBV28
j_gene: TRBJ1-5
abundance: few
CDR3nt: TGTGCCAGCGTCAGGGGAAATGGCAATCAGCCCCAGCATTTT
CDR3aa: CASVRGNGNQPQHF

d_gene: .
v_gene: TRBV2
j_gene: TRBJ2-3
abundance: once
CDR3nt: TGTGCCAGCAGATTGCCGGGACTCCCGGATACGCAGTATTTT
CDR3aa: CASRLPGLPDTQYF

d_gene: TRBD1
v_gene: TRBV28
j_gene: TRBJ1-6
abundance: .
CDR3nt: TGTGCCAGCAGTCTCCCGGGGTTAGGGGGCTTCCTTGAATCACCCCTCCACTTT
CDR3aa: CASSLPGLGGFLESPLHF

d_gene: .
v_gene: TRBV9
j_gene: TRBJ1-1
abundance: .
CDR3nt: TGTGCCAGCAGCGTAGCTGGGGCGAACACTGAAGCTTTCTTT
CDR3aa: CASSVAGANTEAFF

d_gene: .
v_gene: TRBV9
j_gene: TRBJ1-3
abundance: .
CDR3nt: TGTGCCAGCAGCGTTTCCCCGTCTGGAAACACCATATATTTT
CDR3aa: CASSVSPSGNTIYF

d_gene: .
v_gene: TRBV24-1
j_gene: TRBJ2-5
abundance: .
CDR3nt: TGTGCCACCAGTGATTTCGAGAAGACCCAGTACTTC
CDR3aa: CATSDFEKTQYF

d_gene: TRBD1
v_gene: TRBV20-1
j_gene: TRBJ2-3
abundance: .
CDR3nt: TGCAGTGCTAGTCGGCAGGGGGCAGATACGCAGTATTTT
CDR3aa: CSASRQGADTQYF

d_gene: .
v_gene: TRBV6-2/TRBV6-3
j_gene: TRBJ1-3
abundance: .
CDR3nt: TGTGCCAGCAGTCCCCGGACCAGGGCTGGAAACACCATATATTTT
CDR3aa: CASSPRTRAGNTIYF

d_gene: .
v_gene: TRBV29-1
j_gene: TRBJ1-2
abundance: .
CDR3nt: TGCAGCGCTGCGACAGCGACTAACTATGGCTACACCTTC
CDR3aa: CSAATATNYGYTF

d_gene: .
v_gene: TRBV7-2
j_gene: TRBJ1-4
abundance: .
CDR3nt: TGTGCCAGCAGCCACTTATTTTCCCAGGGTGTGTCTAATGAAAAACTGTTTTTT
CDR3aa: CASSHLFSQGVSNEKLFF

d_gene: .
v_gene: TRBV5-1
j_gene: TRBJ2-1
abundance: once
CDR3nt: TGCGCCAGCAGCTTGATCCCAGGGGACGTAGCAAATGAGCAGTTCTTC
CDR3aa: CASSLIPGDVANEQFF

d_gene: TRBD1
v_gene: TRBV7-3
j_gene: TRBJ2-3
abundance: .
CDR3nt: TGTGCCAGCAGCTTACATGGGACAGTGCCCACAGATACGCAGTATTTT
CDR3aa: CASSLHGTVPTDTQYF

d_gene: .
v_gene: TRBV28
j_gene: TRBJ1-5
abundance: .
CDR3nt: TGTGCCAGCAGGCGGACGACAGGTGCTAATCAGCCCCAGCATTTT
CDR3aa: CASRRTTGANQPQHF

d_gene: .
v_gene: TRBV5-4
j_gene: TRBJ1-6
abundance: .
CDR3nt: TGTGCCAGCAGCTTGGACAGGTATAATTCACCCCTCCACTTT
CDR3aa: CASSLDRYNSPLHF

d_gene: TRBD1
v_gene: TRBV15
j_gene: TRBJ2-1
abundance: .
CDR3nt: TGTGCCACCAGCGCGACAGGGTTGTCCTACAATGAGCAGTTCTTC
CDR3aa: CATSATGLSYNEQFF

d_gene: .
v_gene: TRBV28
j_gene: TRBJ2-7
abundance: .
CDR3nt: TGTGCCAGCAGTATCCTCCACTTCTACGAGCAGTACTTC
CDR3aa: CASSILHFYEQYF